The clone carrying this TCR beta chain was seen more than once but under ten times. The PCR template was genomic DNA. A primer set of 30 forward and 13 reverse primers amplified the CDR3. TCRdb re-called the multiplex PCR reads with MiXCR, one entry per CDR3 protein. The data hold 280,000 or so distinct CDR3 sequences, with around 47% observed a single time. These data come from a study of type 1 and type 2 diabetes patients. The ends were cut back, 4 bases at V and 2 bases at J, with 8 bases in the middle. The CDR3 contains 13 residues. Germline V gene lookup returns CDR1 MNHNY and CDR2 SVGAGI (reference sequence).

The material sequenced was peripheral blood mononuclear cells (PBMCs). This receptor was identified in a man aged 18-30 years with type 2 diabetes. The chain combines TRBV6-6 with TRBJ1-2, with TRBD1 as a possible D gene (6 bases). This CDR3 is CASSSQGNYGYTF. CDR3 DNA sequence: TGTGCCAGCAGTTCCCAGGGGAACTATGGCTACACCTTC.